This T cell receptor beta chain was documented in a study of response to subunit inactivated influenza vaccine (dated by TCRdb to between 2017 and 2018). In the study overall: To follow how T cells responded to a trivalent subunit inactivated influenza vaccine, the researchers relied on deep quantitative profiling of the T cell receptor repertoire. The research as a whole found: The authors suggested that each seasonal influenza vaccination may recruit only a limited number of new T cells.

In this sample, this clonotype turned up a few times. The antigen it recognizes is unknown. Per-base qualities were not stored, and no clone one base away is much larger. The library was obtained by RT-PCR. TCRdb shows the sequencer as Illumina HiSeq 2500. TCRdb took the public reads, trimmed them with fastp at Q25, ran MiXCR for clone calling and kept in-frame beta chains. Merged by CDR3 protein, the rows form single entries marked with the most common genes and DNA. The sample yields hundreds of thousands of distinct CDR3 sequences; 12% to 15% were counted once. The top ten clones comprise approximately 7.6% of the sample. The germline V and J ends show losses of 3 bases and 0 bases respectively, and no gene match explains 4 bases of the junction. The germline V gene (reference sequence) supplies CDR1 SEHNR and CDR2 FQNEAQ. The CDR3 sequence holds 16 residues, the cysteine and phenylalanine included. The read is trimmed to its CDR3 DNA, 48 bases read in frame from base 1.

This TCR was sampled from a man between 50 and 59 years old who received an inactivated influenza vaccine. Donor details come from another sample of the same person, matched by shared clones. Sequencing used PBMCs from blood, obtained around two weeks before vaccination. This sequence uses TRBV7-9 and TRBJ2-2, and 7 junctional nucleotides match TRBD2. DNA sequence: TGTGCCAGCAGCTTTTCGGCGGGAGCGAACACCGGGGAGCTGTTTTTT. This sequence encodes CASSFSAGANTGELFF.